A few counts support the clone carrying this TCR beta chain. The data belong to a study of early T cells in non-severe SARS-CoV-2 infection. The germline V and J ends were trimmed by 2 bases and 0 bases, with 13 bases remaining between them. The CDR3 runs 17 residues. Germline V CDR1 and CDR2: LGHNA, YNFKEQ. Individual cDNA molecules received unique molecular identifiers during library preparation. Each CDR3 protein is one row after TCRdb ran MiXCR on the 5' RACE reads. The table lists about 50,000 distinct CDR3 sequences, roughly 11% of them singletons. The V call is TRBV4-2, the J call TRBJ2-2; a possible D gene is TRBD2 (6 bases). The source of this sequence is an adult who was a healthcare worker with PCR-confirmed SARS-CoV-2 infection or an uninfected control (not recorded which). Input material: whole blood. CDR3 amino acids: CASSQKGTVSNTGELFF. The CDR3 nucleotides read TGTGCCAGCAGCCAAAAAGGGACTGTATCGAACACCGGGGAGCTGTTTTTT.